Described below is a single TCR beta chain sequence and its context. As yet, its antigen is unknown. The data were obtained in a study of cytomegalovirus exposure and HLA in healthy donors. Study-wide results and limits: Across donors, sequencing depth was assumed by presence/absence analyses to be roughly uniform. Cytomegalovirus status was reportedly diagnosed by the classifier with high sensitivity and specificity.

Both 60 Vbeta primers and 13 Jbeta primers went into the PCR. The method was immunoSEQ multiplex PCR; TCRdb's version includes in-frame clones alone and lacks a portion of them. The data hold some 86,000 clones, with 67% observed a single time. CDR1 SGHNT and CDR2 YYREEE come from the germline V gene (reference sequence). This CDR3 comprises 15 residues. Trimming pared 2 bases from V and 0 bases from J, leaving 10 bases between. This TCR was recovered from a man younger than 45 in good health and CMV-seronegative. Sequencing was performed on PBMCs. The chain joins TRBV5-4 to TRBJ2-3, with no clear D. This CDR3 reads CASSFSYTSTDTQYF. The CDR3 nucleotides read TGTGCCAGCAGCTTCTCCTATACTAGCACAGATACGCAGTATTTT.